Listed here are 19 T cell receptor beta chains from one sample, sequenced in a study of blood T cell repertoires in COVID-19 (dated by TCRdb to the early 2020s). The library came from the immunoSEQ multiplex PCR assay. TCRdb carries this immuneACCESS record with in-frame sequences only. Its versions omit some clonotypes, under half of them owing to an unresolved V gene in the studies checked, with the rest unexplained. The sample table holds around 160,000 clones, of which more than 70% were seen once. About 2.5% of the sample rests with the top ten. The specimen was peripheral blood. The origin of the receptors is a human donor in a cohort sampled during active COVID-19.

This rearrangement joins TRBV30 to TRBJ1-2, with a possible D match to TRBD1 (5 bases). This CDR3 is 12 amino acids long. Germline CDR1 reads GTSNPN; CDR2 reads SVGIG (reference sequence). This chain's CDR3 is CAAGTLSGGYTF. CDR3 DNA sequence: TGTGCGGCCGGGACTCTCTCCGGAGGCTACACCTTC. The variable domain in full, completed from reference TRBV30 and TRBJ1-2, reads SQTIHQWPATLVQPVGSPLSLECTVEGTSNPNLYWYRQAAGRGLQLLFYSVGIGQISSEVPQNLSASRPQDRQFILSSKKLLLSDSGFYLCAAGTLSGGYTFGSGTRLTVV.

The chain carries TRBV12-2 and TRBJ2-7; the D segment call TRBD2 is taken from the table without a DNA check. TRBV12-2 is noted as a pseudogene. The CDR3 length is 18 residues. CDR3 sequence (DNA): TGTGCAAGTCGCTTACCGAGGCTGCTAGGGACTTTCTGGTACGAGCAGTACTTC. This codes for CASRLPRLLGTFWYEQYF.

This clone was observed a few times. The V call is TRBV11-2, the J call TRBJ2-2, with D unclear. Trimming shortened V by 5 bases and J by 1 base, and 8 bases separated the two germline ends. Looked up from germline, CDR1 is SGHAT and CDR2 is FQNNGV. The CDR3 sequence is 14 residues long. The CDR3 region is CASSLRQNTGELFF. The CDR3 bases are TGTGCCAGCAGCCTCCGACAGAACACCGGGGAGCTGTTTTTT.

The V and J genes are TRBV14 and TRBJ1-2; D remains ambiguous. Germline CDR1 and CDR2: SGHDN and FVKESK. The CDR3 has 14 residues. V lost 4 bases to trimming and J lost 4 bases, with 13 bases between them. The CDR3 sequence: CASSLGLLRYGYTF. CDR3 coding DNA: TGTGCCAGCAGCCTCGGACTTTTACGCTATGGCTACACCTTC.

The chain couples TRBV6-5 to TRBJ1-1; tentatively, D is TRBD1 (5 bases). V lost 1 base, J lost 1 base, and 7 bases lay in between. The CDR3 runs 14 residues. CDR1 is MNHEY, CDR2 SVGAGI, per germline. This CDR3 is CASSYLDKNTEAFF. CDR3 DNA sequence: TGTGCCAGCAGTTACTTGGACAAGAACACTGAAGCTTTCTTT.

V is TRBV4-3 and J is TRBJ2-1; D not certain. Looked up from germline, CDR1 is LGHNA and CDR2 is YSLEER. V gave up 0 bases and J gave up 8 bases, with 11 bases separating them. The CDR3 spans 14 residues. CDR3 nucleotides: TGCGCCAGCAGCCAAGAGTTCGTGCGTGATGAGCAGTTCTTC. Residues: CASSQEFVRDEQFF.

This chain joins TRBV5-5 and TRBJ1-1; no clear D. The CDR3 is made up of 12 amino acids. The germline CDR1 and CDR2 sequences are SGHKS and YYEKEE (reference sequence). Trimming cost V 5 bases and J 0 bases, with 5 bases left between them. As DNA, the CDR3 is TGTGCCAGCAGTCCAGTGAACACTGAAGCTTTCTTT. This encodes CASSPVNTEAFF.

The chain uses TRBV5-4 and TRBJ2-4, with D perhaps TRBD1 (6 bases). CDR1 and CDR2 (germline): SGHNT, YYREEE (reference sequence). Trimming took off 4 bases at V and 2 bases at J, with 10 bases between the two ends. The CDR3 runs 14 residues. CDR3 region: CASSPDSTKNIQYF. The CDR3 region has the DNA TGTGCCAGCAGCCCGGACAGCACCAAAAACATTCAGTACTTC.

This chain uses TRBV7-8 with TRBJ2-5, with a tentative D call TRBD2 (5 bases). V lost 1 base to trimming and J lost 8 bases, with 14 bases between them. The CDR3 has 14 amino acids. Germline loops: CDR1 SGHVS, CDR2 FQNEAQ. The CDR3, as DNA: TGTGCCAGCAGCTTAGGGACTCCCCCAGAAACCCAGTACTTC. Translation gives CASSLGTPPETQYF.

V is TRBV5-8 and J is TRBJ2-2, with 10 positions matching TRBD2. CDR1 and CDR2 from the germline V gene are SGHTS and YDEGEE. V lost 0 bases to trimming and J lost 6 bases; unmatched junction nucleotides: 8. This CDR3 comprises 17 residues. The CDR3 coding sequence is TGTGCCAGCAGCTTGGGTTCGCGGCTAGCGGGAGCCGGGGAGCTGTTTTTT. This gives the protein CASSLGSRLAGAGELFF.

The gene calls are TRBV18 and TRBJ1-4; the match to TRBD1 covers 8 bases. V was clipped by 8 bases and J by 7 bases; unmatched bases: 12. The germline V gene has CDR1 KGHSH and CDR2 LQKENI. The CDR3 is made up of 15 amino acids. CDR3 bases: TGTGCCAGCAGCCCGAGACAGGGGTCGGGTGAAAAACTGTTTTTT. Its protein product is CASSPRQGSGEKLFF.

The chain carries TRBV29-1 and TRBJ1-2; 8 nucleotides match TRBD1. The CDR3 is 15 residues long. The V and J ends lost 7 bases and 4 bases, in that order; junction bases with no gene match: 14. Germline lookup yields CDR1 SQVTM and CDR2 ANQGSEA. CDR3 amino acids: CSDEDQGAGRYGYTF. The DNA of the CDR3 is TGCAGCGACGAAGATCAGGGGGCGGGACGCTATGGCTACACCTTC.

V and J are TRBV29-1 and TRBJ2-3; 12 positions match TRBD2. Germline CDR1 SQVTM, CDR2 ANQGSEA. The junction had 3 bases not matched to a gene; V was cut back by 5 bases and J by 0 bases. The CDR3 has 15 amino acids. CDR3 sequence (DNA): TGCAGCGTTCGGGGGACTAGCGGGAGCACAGATACGCAGTATTTT. It specifies CSVRGTSGSTDTQYF.

The rearrangement joins TRBV29-1 to TRBJ1-1; D remains unclear. This CDR3 has 12 residues. CDR1 and CDR2 (germline): SQVTM, ANQGSEA. Trimming took off 6 bases at V and 3 bases at J, with 11 bases between the two ends. CDR3 sequence reads: CSVQPRDTEAFF. CDR3 bases: TGCAGCGTCCAACCTCGGGACACTGAAGCTTTCTTT.

The chain is built from TRBV11-2 and TRBJ1-3, with TRBD1 matching over 9 bases. There are 14 residues in the CDR3. Per germline, CDR1 SGHAT and CDR2 FQNNGV. After removal of 6 bases from V and 8 bases from J, the junction contained 8 bases not matched to a gene. In nucleotides, the CDR3 is TGTGCCAGCAGACCCACAGGGGGCGCGGACACCATATATTTT. This encodes CASRPTGGADTIYF.

The chain recombines TRBV5-1 with TRBJ2-1; 9 bases are shared with TRBD1. V gave up 1 base and J gave up 4 bases; unmatched junction bases: 3. This CDR3 has 15 amino acids. Germline V gives CDR1 SGHRS, CDR2 YFSETQ. The CDR3 bases are TGCGCCAGCAGCTTGTCGGGACAGGGTTACAATGAGCAGTTCTTC. Its protein product is CASSLSGQGYNEQFF.

The chain couples TRBV5-1 to TRBJ2-7; tentative D call: TRBD1 (6 bases). The CDR3 has 15 amino acids. The V gene's germline CDR1 is SGHRS and CDR2 YFSETQ. The V and J ends lost 1 base and 3 bases respectively, with 14 bases between them. CDR3 sequence reads: CASSLMSDSVYEQYF. CDR3 coding DNA: TGCGCCAGCAGCTTGATGTCGGACAGCGTCTACGAGCAGTACTTC.

This rearrangement joins TRBV30 to TRBJ1-4; no clear D. Germline assignment: CDR1 GTSNPN and CDR2 SVGIG (reference sequence). Trimming removed 2 bases from V and 8 bases from J, with 12 bases in between. The CDR3 extends over 13 amino acids. The CDR3 is CAWSQRGGEKLFF. In DNA, the CDR3 is TGTGCCTGGAGTCAACGCGGTGGAGAAAAACTGTTTTTT.

The V gene is TRBV24-1, the J gene TRBJ2-3, with 8 bases fitting TRBD1. In germline, CDR1 is KGHDR, CDR2 SFDVKD. CDR3 length: 16 amino acids. Losses at the gene ends were 2 bases for V and 1 base for J; bases not matched to a gene: 4. CDR3 bases: TGTGCCACCAGTGATTCGGGCAGGGGGCGCACAGATACGCAGTATTTT. Translating gives CATSDSGRGRTDTQYF.